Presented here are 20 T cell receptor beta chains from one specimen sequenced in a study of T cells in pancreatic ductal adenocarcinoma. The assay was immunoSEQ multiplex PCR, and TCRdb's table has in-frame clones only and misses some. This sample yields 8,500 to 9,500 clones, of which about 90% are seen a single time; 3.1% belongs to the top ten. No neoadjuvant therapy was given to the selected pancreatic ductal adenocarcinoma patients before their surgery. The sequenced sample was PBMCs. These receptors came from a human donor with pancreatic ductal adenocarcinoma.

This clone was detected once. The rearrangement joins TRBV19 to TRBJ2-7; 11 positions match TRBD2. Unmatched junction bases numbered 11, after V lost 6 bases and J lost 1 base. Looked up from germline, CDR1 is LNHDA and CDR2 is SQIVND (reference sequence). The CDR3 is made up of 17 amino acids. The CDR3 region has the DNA TGTGCCAGTAGCAGGGGGGGGACTAGCGGTTCGTCCTACGAGCAGTACTTC. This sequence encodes CASSRGGTSGSSYEQYF. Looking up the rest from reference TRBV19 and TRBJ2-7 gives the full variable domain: DGGITQSPKYLFRKEGQNVTLSCEQNLNHDAMYWYRQDPGQGLRLIYYSQIVNDFQKGDIAEGYSVSREKKESFPLTVTSAQKNPTAFYLCASSRGGTSGSSYEQYFGPGTRLTVT.

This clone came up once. CDR3 nucleotide sequence: TGCGCCAGCAGCGACCTAGCGGGGGGGCCGGGAGAGACCCAGTACTTC. Amino acids: CASSDLAGGPGETQYF. The chain employs TRBV5-1 and TRBJ2-5, with 12 bases lining up with TRBD2. Losses at the gene ends were 4 bases for V and 4 bases for J; bases not matched to a gene: 8. The CDR3 is 16 amino acids. Germline assignment: CDR1 SGHRS and CDR2 YFSETQ. Complete variable domain (other parts from reference TRBV5-1 and TRBJ2-5): KAGVTQTPRYLIKTRGQQVTLSCSPISGHRSVSWYQQTPGQGLQFLFEYFSETQRNKGNFPGRFSGRQFSNSRSEMNVSTLELGDSALYLCASSDLAGGPGETQYFGPGTRLLVL.

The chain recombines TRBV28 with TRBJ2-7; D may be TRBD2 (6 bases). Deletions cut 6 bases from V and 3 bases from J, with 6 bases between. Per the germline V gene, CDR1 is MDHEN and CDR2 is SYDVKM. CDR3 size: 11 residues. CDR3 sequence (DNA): TGTGCCAGCAGCGGGGGCTACGAGCAGTACTTC. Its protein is CASSGGYEQYF.

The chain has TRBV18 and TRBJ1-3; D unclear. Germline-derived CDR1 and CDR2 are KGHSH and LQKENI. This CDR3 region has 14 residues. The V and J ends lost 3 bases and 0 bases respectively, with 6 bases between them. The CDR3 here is CASSPASSGNTIYF. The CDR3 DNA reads TGTGCCAGCTCACCGGCCAGCTCTGGAAACACCATATATTTT.

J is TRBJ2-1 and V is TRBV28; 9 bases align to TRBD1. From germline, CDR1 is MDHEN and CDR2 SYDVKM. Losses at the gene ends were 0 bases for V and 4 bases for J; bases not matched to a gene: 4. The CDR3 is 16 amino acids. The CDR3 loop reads CASSLWVGTGYNEQFF. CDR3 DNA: TGTGCCAGCAGTTTATGGGTGGGGACAGGGTACAATGAGCAGTTCTTC.

The CDR3 spells CASSGPSGGQETQYF. In nucleotides, the CDR3 is TGTGCCAGCAGTGGCCCTAGCGGCGGCCAAGAGACCCAGTACTTC. The genes are TRBV2 and TRBJ2-5, with 7 positions matching TRBD2. Germline CDR1 reads SNHLY; CDR2 reads FYNNEI. With 4 bases clipped from V and 1 base from J, the junction kept 6 bases outside the gene matches. The CDR3 covers 15 residues.

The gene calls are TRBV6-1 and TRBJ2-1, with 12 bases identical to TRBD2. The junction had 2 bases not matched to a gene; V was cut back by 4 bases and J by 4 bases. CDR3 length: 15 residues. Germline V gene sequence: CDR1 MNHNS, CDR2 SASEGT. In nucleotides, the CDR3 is TGTGCCAGCAGTGCCGGACTAGCGGGATACAATGAGCAGTTCTTC. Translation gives CASSAGLAGYNEQFF.

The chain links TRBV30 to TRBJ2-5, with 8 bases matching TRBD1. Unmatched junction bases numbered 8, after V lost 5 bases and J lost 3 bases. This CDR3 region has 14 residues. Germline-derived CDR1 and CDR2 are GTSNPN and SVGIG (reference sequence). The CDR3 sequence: CAWGTWTGKETQYF. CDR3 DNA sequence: TGTGCCTGGGGGACCTGGACAGGGAAAGAGACCCAGTACTTC. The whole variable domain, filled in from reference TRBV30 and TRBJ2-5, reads SQTIHQWPATLVQPVGSPLSLECTVEGTSNPNLYWYRQAAGRGLQLLFYSVGIGQISSEVPQNLSASRPQDRQFILSSKKLLLSDSGFYLCAWGTWTGKETQYFGPGTRLLVL.

For the CDR3, the DNA is TGTGCCAGCAGCCCGAAGGGACTTCAAGAGACCCAGTACTTC. Encoded protein: CASSPKGLQETQYF. V and J are TRBV4-2 and TRBJ2-5, with D perhaps TRBD2 (6 bases). V lost 4 bases to trimming and J lost 2 bases, with 11 bases between them. The CDR3 length is 14 residues. In germline, CDR1 is LGHNA, CDR2 YNFKEQ.

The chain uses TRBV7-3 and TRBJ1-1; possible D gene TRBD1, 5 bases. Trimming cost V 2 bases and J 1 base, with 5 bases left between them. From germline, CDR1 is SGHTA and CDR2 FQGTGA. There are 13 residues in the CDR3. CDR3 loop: CASSLGQNTEAFF. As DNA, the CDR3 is TGTGCCAGCAGCTTAGGACAGAACACTGAAGCTTTCTTT.

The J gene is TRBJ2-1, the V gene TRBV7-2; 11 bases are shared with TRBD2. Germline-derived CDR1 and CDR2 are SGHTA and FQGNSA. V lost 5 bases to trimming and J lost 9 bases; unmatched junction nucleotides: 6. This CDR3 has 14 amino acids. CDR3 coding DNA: TGTGCCAGCAGCGGGTTTAGCGGGGGGGCTGAGCAGTTCTTC. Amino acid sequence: CASSGFSGGAEQFF.

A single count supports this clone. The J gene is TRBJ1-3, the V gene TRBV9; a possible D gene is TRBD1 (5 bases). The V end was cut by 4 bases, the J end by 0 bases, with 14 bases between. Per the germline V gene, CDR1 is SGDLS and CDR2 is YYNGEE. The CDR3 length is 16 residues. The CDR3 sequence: CASSPQGPTSGNTIYF. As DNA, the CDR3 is TGTGCCAGCAGCCCCCAGGGCCCGACCTCTGGAAACACCATATATTTT. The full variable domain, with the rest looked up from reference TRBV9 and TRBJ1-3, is DSGVTQTPKHLITATGQRVTLRCSPRSGDLSVYWYQQSLDQGLQFLIQYYNGEERAKGNILERFSAQQFPDLHSELNLSSLELGDSALYFCASSPQGPTSGNTIYFGEGSWLTVV.

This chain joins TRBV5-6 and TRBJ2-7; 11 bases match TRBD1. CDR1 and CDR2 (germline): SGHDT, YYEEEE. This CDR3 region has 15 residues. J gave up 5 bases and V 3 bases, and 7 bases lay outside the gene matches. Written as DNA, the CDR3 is TGTGCCAGCAGCTCACCTCGGACAGGGGGCAACGAGCAGTACTTC. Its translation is CASSSPRTGGNEQYF.

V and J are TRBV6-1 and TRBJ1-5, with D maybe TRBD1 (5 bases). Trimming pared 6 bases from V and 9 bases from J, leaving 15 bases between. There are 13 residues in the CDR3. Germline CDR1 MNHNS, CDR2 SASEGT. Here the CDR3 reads CASRETVDGPQHF. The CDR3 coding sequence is TGTGCCAGCAGGGAGACAGTGGATGGGCCCCAGCATTTT.

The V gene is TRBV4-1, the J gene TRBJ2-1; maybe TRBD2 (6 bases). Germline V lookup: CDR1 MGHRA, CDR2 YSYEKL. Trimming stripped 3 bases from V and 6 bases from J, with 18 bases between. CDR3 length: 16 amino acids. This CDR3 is CASSHLPPGTFNEQFF. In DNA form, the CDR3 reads TGCGCCAGCAGCCATCTTCCCCCGGGGACTTTCAATGAGCAGTTCTTC.

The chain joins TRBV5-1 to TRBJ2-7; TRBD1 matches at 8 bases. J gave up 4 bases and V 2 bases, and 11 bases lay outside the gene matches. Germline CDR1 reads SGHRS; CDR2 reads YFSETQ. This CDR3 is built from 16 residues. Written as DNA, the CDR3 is TGCGCCAGCAGCTTTGGGGGACAGGACTCTAAATACGAGCAGTACTTC. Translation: CASSFGGQDSKYEQYF.

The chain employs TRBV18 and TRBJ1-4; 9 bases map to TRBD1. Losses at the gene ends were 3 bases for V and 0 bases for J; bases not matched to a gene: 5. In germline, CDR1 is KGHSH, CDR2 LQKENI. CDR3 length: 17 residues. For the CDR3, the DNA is TGTGCCAGCTCACCGCGGTGGACAGGGGCAACTAATGAAAAACTGTTTTTT. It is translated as CASSPRWTGATNEKLFF.

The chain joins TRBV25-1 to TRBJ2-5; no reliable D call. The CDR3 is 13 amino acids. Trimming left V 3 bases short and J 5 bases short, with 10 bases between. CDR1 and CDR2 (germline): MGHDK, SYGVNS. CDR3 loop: CASSESPLETQYF. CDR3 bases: TGTGCCAGCAGTGAGTCCCCTTTGGAGACCCAGTACTTC. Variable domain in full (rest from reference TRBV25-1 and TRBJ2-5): EADIYQTPRYLVIGTGKKITLECSQTMGHDKMYWYQQDPGMELHLIHYSYGVNSTEKGDLSSESTVSRIRTEHFPLTLESARPSHTSQYLCASSESPLETQYFGPGTRLLVL.

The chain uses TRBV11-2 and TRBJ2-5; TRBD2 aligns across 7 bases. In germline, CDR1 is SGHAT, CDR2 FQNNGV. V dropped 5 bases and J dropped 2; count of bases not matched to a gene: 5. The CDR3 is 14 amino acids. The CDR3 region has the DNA TGTGCCAGCAGCCCCTCTAGCGGACAAGAGACCCAGTACTTC. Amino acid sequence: CASSPSSGQETQYF.

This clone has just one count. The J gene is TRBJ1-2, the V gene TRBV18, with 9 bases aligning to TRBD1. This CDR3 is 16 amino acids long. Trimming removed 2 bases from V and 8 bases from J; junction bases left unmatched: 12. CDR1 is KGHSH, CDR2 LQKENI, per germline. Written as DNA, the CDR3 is TGTGCCAGCTCACCAAACCCGGGACAGGGAACTGGGGGCTACACCTTC. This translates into CASSPNPGQGTGGYTF.